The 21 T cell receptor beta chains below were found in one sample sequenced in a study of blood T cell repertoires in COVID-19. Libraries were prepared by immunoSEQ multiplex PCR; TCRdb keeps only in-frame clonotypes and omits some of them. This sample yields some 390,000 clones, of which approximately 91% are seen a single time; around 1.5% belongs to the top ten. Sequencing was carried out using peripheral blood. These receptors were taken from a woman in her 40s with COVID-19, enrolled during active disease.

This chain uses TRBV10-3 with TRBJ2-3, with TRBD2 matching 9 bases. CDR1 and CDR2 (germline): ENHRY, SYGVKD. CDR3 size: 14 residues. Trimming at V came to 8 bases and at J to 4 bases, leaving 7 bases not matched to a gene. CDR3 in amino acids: CAISASGNADTQYF. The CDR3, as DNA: TGTGCCATCTCCGCTAGCGGGAACGCAGATACGCAGTATTTT.

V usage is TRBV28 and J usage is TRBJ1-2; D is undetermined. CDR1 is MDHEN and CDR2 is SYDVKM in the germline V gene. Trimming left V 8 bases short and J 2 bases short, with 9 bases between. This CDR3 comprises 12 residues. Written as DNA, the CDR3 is TGTGCCAGCCTGTGGGCGAACTATGGCTACACCTTC. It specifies CASLWANYGYTF.

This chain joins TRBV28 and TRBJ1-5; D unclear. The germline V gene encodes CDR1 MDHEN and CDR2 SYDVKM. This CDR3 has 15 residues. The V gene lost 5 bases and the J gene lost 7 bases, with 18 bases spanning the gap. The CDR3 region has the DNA TGTGCCAGCAGTCCCCAAGGTTCAGGAATCCAGCCCCAGCATTTT. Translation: CASSPQGSGIQPQHF.

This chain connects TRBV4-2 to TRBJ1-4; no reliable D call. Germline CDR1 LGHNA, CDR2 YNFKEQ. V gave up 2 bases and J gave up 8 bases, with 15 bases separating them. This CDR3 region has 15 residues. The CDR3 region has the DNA TGTGCCAGCAGCCAATGGCGGGAAAGATCGGAAAAACTGTTTTTT. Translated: CASSQWRERSEKLFF.

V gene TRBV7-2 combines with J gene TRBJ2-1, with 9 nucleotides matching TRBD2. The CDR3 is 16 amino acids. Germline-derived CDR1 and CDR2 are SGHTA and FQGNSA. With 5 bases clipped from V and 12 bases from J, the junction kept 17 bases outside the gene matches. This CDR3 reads CASSPYPAGGPISQFF. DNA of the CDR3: TGTGCCAGCAGCCCCTATCCCGCGGGAGGGCCAATCTCGCAGTTCTTC.

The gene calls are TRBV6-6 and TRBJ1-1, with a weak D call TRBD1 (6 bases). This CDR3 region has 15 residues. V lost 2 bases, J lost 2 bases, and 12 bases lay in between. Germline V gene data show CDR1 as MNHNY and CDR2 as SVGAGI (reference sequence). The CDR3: CASSYARTVNTEAFF. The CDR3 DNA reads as TGTGCCAGCAGTTACGCCCGGACAGTTAACACTGAAGCTTTCTTT.

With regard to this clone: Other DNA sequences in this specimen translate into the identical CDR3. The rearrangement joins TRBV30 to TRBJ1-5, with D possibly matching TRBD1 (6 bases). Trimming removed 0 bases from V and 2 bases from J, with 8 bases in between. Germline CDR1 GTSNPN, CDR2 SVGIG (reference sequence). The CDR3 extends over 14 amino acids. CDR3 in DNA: TGTGCCTGGAGTGTACGGACAGGCAATCAGCCCCAGCATTTT. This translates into CAWSVRTGNQPQHF.

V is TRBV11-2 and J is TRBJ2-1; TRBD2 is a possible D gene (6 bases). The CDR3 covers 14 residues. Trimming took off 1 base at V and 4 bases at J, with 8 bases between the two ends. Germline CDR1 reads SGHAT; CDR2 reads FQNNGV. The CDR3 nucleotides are TGTGCCAGCAGCTTAGCGGGGGTTTACAATGAGCAGTTCTTC. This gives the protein CASSLAGVYNEQFF. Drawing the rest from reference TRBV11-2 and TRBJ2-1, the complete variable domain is EAGVAQSPRYKIIEKRQSVAFWCNPISGHATLYWYQQILGQGPKLLIQFQNNGVVDDSQLPKDRFSAERLKGVDSTLKIQPAKLEDSAVYLCASSLAGVYNEQFFGPGTRLTVL.

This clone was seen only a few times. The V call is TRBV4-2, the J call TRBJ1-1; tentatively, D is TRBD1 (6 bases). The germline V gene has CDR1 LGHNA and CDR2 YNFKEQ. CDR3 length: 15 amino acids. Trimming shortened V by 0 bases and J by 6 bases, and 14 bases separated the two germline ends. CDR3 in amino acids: CASSQDGRGRPEAFF. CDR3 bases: TGTGCCAGCAGCCAAGACGGCAGGGGACGACCTGAAGCTTTCTTT.

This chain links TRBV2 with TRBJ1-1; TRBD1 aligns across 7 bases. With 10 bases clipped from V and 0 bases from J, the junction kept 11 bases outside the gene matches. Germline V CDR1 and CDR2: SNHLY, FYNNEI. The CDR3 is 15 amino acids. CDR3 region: CATSKTGQMNTEAFF. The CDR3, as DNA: TGTGCCACCTCTAAAACGGGACAGATGAACACTGAAGCTTTCTTT.

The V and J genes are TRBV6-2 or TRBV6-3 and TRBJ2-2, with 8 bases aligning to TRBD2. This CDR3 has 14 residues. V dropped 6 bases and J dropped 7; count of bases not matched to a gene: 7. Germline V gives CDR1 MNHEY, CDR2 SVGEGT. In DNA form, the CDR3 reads TGTGCCAGCAGCCCAGCGGGGGTAGTCGGGGAGCTGTTTTTT. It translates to CASSPAGVVGELFF.

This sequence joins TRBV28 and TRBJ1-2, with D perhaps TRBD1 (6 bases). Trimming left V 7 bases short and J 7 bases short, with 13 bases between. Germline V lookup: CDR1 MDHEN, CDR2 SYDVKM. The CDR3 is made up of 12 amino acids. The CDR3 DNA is TGTGCCAGCAAACGAACAGGGCCTGGCTACACCTTC. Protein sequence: CASKRTGPGYTF.

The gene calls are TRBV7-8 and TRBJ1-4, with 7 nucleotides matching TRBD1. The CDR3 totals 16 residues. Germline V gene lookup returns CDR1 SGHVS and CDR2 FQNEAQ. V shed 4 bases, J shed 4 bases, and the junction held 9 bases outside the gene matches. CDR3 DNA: TGTGCCAGCAGCTACCGGGACAGAAGGAATAATGAAAAACTGTTTTTT. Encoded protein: CASSYRDRRNNEKLFF.

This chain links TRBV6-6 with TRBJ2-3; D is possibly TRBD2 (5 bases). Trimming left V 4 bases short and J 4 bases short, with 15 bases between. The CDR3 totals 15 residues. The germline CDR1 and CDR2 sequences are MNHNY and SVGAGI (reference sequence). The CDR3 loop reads CASSFGVSGPDTQYF. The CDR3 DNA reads TGTGCCAGCAGTTTCGGGGTGTCGGGCCCAGATACGCAGTATTTT.

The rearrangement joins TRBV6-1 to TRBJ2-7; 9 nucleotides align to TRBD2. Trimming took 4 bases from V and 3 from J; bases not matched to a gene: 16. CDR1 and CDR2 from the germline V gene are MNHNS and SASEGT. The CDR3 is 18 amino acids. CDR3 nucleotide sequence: TGTGCCAGCAGTGGGCTAGCGGGACTTACTGAAGGGAGCTACGAGCAGTACTTC. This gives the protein CASSGLAGLTEGSYEQYF.

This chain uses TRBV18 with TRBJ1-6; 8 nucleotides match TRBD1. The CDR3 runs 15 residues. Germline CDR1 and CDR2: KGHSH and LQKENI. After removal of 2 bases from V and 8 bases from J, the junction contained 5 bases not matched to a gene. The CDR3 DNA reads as TGTGCCAGCTCACCATCCAGGGGGCAAGATTCACCCCTCCACTTT. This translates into CASSPSRGQDSPLHF.

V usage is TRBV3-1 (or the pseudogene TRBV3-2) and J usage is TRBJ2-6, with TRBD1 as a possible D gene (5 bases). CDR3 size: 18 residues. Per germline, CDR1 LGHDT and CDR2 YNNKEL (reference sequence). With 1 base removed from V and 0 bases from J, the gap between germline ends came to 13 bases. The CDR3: CASSQGIGDSSGANVLTF. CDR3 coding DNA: TGTGCCAGCAGCCAAGGTATAGGGGATAGCTCTGGGGCCAACGTCCTGACTTTC.

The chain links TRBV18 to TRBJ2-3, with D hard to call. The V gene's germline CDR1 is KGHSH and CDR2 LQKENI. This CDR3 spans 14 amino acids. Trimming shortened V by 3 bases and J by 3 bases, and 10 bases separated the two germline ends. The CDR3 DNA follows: TGTGCCAGCTCACCGGATCTGAGGACAGATACGCAGTATTTT. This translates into CASSPDLRTDTQYF.

The CDR3 protein is CASSIGQGRAEAFF. CDR3 nucleotide sequence: TGTGCCAGCAGCATCGGACAGGGAAGGGCTGAAGCTTTCTTT. The genes are TRBV6-2 or TRBV6-3 and TRBJ1-1; TRBD1 aligns across 8 bases. Germline V gives CDR1 MNHEY, CDR2 SVGEGT. Trimming at V came to 6 bases and at J to 6 bases, leaving 9 bases not matched to a gene. This CDR3 has 14 residues.

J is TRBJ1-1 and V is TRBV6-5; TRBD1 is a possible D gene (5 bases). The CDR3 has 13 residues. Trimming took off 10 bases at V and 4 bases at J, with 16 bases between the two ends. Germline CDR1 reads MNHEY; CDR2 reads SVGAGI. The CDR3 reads CATARGGSTEAFF. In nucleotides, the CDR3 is TGTGCCACGGCGAGGGGAGGCAGCACTGAAGCTTTCTTT.

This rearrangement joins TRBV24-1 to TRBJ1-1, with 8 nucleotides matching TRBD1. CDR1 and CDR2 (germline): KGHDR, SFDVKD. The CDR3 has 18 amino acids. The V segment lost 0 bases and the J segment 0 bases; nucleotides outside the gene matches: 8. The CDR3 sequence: CATSDLTGQGKVNTEAFF. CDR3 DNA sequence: TGTGCCACCAGTGATTTGACAGGACAGGGAAAAGTGAACACTGAAGCTTTCTTT.